A selection of T cell receptor beta chains follows, all from one sample in a study of shared clonotypes between healthy human individuals. Assay used: immunoSEQ multiplex PCR; TCRdb lists only in-frame clones, some missing. The table records about 800,000 clones, 90% to 97% of them present only once. The specimen was naive CD8+ T cells sorted from blood. These receptors were collected from a man under 40 in good health. CDR3s include the opening cysteine and the closing phenylalanine or tryptophan. D genes are given only for firm matches. Only part of the rows carry a size: once, few, many, or a class if the clone is expanded.

J gene	D gene	V gene	clone size	CDR3 length	CDR3 DNA	CDR3 protein
TRBJ1-3	NA	TRBV28	NA	16	TGTGCCAGCACCACGTGGGGGGGACTAAGCGGAAACACCATATATTTT	CASTTWGGLSGNTIYF
TRBJ2-2	TRBD2	TRBV7-9	NA	15	TGTGCCAGCAGCGAGCGGGACGCCAGGGATCGGGAGCTGTTTTTT	CASSERDARDRELFF
TRBJ2-2	NA	TRBV30	NA	14	TGTGCCTGGAGTGCCGGGTTCGCCACCGGGGAGCTGTTTTTT	CAWSAGFATGELFF
TRBJ2-7	NA	TRBV6-5	NA	13	TGTGCCAGCATGGCGGCAGACTCCTACGAGCAGTACTTC	CASMAADSYEQYF
TRBJ2-2	NA	TRBV6-4	NA	14	TGTGCCAGCAGCTTGACAGGGAACACCGGGGAGCTGTTTTTT	CASSLTGNTGELFF
TRBJ2-2	TRBD1	TRBV7-9	NA	15	TGTGCCAGCAGCGCCCAGACAGGGCGGACCGGGGAGCTGTTTTTT	CASSAQTGRTGELFF
TRBJ2-3	NA	TRBV7-6	NA	14	TGTGCCAGCAGCTTAGGTTTTGGGCCCGATACGCAGTATTTT	CASSLGFGPDTQYF
TRBJ2-6	NA	TRBV7-6	NA	15	TGTGCCAGCAGCGGGCGTGGGTCTGGGGCCAACGTCCTGACTTTC	CASSGRGSGANVLTF
TRBJ2-2	NA	TRBV11-2	NA	16	TGTGCCAGCAGCTTAGGCGGGATAAAGAACACCGGGGAGCTGTTTTTT	CASSLGGIKNTGELFF
TRBJ2-1	TRBD2	TRBV28	NA	18	TGTGCCAGCAGTCCGGGGGGTAGCGGGAGCGGGTTATACAATGAGCAGTTCTTC	CASSPGGSGSGLYNEQFF
TRBJ2-2	TRBD2	TRBV7-2	NA	17	TGTGCCAGCAGCTTGCTCTTCAAGCGGGAGGATGGCGGGGAGCTGTTTTTT	CASSLLFKREDGGELFF
TRBJ2-1	NA	TRBV15	NA	12	TGTGCCACCAGCAGAAGGGGGGATGAGCAGTTCTTC	CATSRRGDEQFF
TRBJ2-5	NA	TRBV7-3	NA	13	TGTGCCAGCAGGGCCCTCGGGCAAGAGACCCAGTACTTC	CASRALGQETQYF
TRBJ2-7	TRBD2	TRBV7-9	NA	16	TGTGCCAGCAGCTTAGCGGGCCTAGCGGCATCCTACGAGCAGTACTTC	CASSLAGLAASYEQYF
TRBJ2-1	TRBD2	TRBV6-6	NA	15	TGTGCCAGCAGTTACGAGACCGGACTAGTAAATGAGCAGTTCTTC	CASSYETGLVNEQFF
TRBJ2-1	NA	TRBV14	few	12	TGTGCCAGCGGGGGCTTTATGTATGAGCAGTTCTTC	CASGGFMYEQFF
TRBJ2-1	NA	TRBV21-1	NA	15	TGTGCCAGCAGCATCCGGGACTGGTCCTACAATGAGCAGTTCTTC	CASSIRDWSYNEQFF
TRBJ1-2	NA	TRBV27	NA	12	TGTGCCAGCTGGTCGGGAAACTATGGCTACACCTTC	CASWSGNYGYTF
TRBJ2-1	NA	TRBV4-1	NA	15	TGCGCCAGCCGACCTGCCAGGGGATCTACAAATGAGCAGTTCTTC	CASRPARGSTNEQFF
TRBJ2-7	NA	TRBV5-6	NA	18	TGTGCCAGCAGCCAAACTGGAGGGAATACGAAAAGCTCCTACGAGCAGTACTTC	CASSQTGGNTKSSYEQYF
TRBJ1-1	NA	TRBV16	NA	15	TGTGCCAGCAGCAAGGGGGGGGCATCGAGGACTGAAGCTTTCTTT	CASSKGGASRTEAFF
TRBJ2-7	NA	TRBV5-8	NA	14	TGTGCCAGCAGCTGGGTGGGAAGCTCCTACGAGCAGTACTTC	CASSWVGSSYEQYF
TRBJ1-1	TRBD1	TRBV27	once	15	TGTGCCAGCAGGGCTTTAAAAACAGGGGACACTGAAGCTTTCTTT	CASRALKTGDTEAFF
TRBJ2-3	TRBD1	TRBV7-9	NA	14	TGTGCCAGCAGCCCTAGACAGGGATCTGATACGCAGTATTTT	CASSPRQGSDTQYF
TRBJ2-2	TRBD1	TRBV7-9	NA	14	TGTGCCAGCAGCTCGGACAGGGACACCGGGGAGCTGTTTTTT	CASSSDRDTGELFF